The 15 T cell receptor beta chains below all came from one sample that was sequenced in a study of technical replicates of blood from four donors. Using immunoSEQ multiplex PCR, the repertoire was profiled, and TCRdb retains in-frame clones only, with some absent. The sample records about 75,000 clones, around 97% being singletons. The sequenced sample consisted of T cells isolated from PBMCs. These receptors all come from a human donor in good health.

The CDR3 bases are TGTGCCAGCTCGACAGACAGATATGGCTACACCTTC. Encoded protein: CASSTDRYGYTF. The chain carries TRBV18 and TRBJ1-2, with D possibly TRBD1 on 5 matching bases. The ends were cut back, 6 bases at V and 5 bases at J, with 10 bases in the middle. Looked up from germline, CDR1 is KGHSH and CDR2 is LQKENI. CDR3 length: 12 residues.

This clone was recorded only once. This CDR3 reads CASSLYQQETQYF. CDR3 DNA sequence: TGCGCCAGCAGCTTATACCAGCAAGAGACCCAGTACTTC. The J gene is TRBJ2-5, the V gene TRBV5-1; unclear D gene. The CDR3 sequence is 13 residues long. The germline V and J ends were trimmed by 2 bases and 2 bases, with 7 bases remaining between them. Germline-derived CDR1 and CDR2 are SGHRS and YFSETQ.

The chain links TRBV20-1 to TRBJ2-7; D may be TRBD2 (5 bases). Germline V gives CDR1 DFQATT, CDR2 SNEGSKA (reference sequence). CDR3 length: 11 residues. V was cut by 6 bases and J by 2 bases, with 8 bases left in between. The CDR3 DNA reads TGCAGTGCCCAACTAGCCTACGAGCAGTACTTC. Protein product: CSAQLAYEQYF.

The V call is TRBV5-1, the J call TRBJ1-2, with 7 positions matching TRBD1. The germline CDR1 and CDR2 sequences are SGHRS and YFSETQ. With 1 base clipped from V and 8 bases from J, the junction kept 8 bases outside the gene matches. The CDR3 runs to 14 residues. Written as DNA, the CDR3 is TGCGCCAGCAGCTTGCCCTTAACAGGGGAAGGCTACACCTTC. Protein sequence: CASSLPLTGEGYTF.

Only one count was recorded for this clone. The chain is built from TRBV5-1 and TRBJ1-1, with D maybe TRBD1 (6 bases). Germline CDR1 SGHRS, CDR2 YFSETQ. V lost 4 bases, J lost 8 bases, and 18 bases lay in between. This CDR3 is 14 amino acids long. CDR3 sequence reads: CASSREGGALEAFF. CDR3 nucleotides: TGCGCCAGCAGCCGCGAGGGGGGGGCTTTGGAAGCTTTCTTT.

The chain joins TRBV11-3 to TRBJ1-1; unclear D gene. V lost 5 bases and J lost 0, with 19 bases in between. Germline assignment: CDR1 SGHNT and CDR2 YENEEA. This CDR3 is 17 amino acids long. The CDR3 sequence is CASSLLPGKSVNTEAFF. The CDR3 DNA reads TGTGCCAGCAGCCTTCTACCGGGGAAGTCGGTGAACACTGAAGCTTTCTTT.

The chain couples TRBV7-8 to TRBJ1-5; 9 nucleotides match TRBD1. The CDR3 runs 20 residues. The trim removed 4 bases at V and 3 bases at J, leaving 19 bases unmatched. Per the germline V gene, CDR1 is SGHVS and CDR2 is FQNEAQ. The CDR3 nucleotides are TGTGCCAGCAGCTCGACCCTATTAACAGGGGGCATGTTTAACAATCAGCCCCAGCATTTT. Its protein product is CASSSTLLTGGMFNNQPQHF. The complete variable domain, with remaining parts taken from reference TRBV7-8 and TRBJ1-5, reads GAGVSQSPRYKVAKRGQDVALRCDPISGHVSLFWYQQALGQGPEFLTYFQNEAQLDKSGLPSDRFFAERPEGSVSTLKIQRTQQEDSAVYLCASSSTLLTGGMFNNQPQHFGDGTRLSIL.

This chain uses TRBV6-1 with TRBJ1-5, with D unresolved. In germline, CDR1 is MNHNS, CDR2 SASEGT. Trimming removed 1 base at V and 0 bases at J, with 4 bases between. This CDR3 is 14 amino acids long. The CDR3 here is CASSEVNSNQPQHF. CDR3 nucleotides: TGTGCCAGCAGTGAAGTAAATAGCAATCAGCCCCAGCATTTT.

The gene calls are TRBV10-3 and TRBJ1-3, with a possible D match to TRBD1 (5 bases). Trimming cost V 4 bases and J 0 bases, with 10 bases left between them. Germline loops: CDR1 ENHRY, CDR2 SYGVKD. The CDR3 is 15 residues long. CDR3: CAISGQKSSGNTIYF. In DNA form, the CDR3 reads TGTGCCATCAGTGGACAGAAAAGCTCTGGAAACACCATATATTTT.

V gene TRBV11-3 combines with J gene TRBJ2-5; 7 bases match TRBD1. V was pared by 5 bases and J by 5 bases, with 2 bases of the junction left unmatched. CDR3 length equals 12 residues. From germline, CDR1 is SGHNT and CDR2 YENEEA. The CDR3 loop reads CASSQGEETQYF. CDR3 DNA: TGTGCCAGCAGCCAGGGGGAGGAGACCCAGTACTTC.

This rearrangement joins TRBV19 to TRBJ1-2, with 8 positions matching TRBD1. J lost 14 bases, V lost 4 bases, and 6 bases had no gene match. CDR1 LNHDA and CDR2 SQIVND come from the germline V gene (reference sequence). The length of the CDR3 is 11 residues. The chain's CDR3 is CASSNRDRSTF. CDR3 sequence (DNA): TGTGCCAGTAGTAACCGGGACAGGTCGACCTTC.

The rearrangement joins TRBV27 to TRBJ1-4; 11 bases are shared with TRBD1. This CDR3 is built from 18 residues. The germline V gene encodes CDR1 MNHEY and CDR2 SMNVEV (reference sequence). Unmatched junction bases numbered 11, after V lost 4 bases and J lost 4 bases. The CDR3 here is CASSWTGGSLLINEKLFF. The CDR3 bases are TGTGCCAGCAGTTGGACAGGGGGCTCGTTACTGATTAATGAAAAACTGTTTTTT.

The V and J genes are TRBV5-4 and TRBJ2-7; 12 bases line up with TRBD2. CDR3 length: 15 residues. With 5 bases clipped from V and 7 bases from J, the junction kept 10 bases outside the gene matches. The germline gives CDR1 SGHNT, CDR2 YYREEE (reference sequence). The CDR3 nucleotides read TGTGCCAGCAGACTAGCGGGAGGACCCCTCGGGGAGCAGTACTTC. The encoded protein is CASRLAGGPLGEQYF.

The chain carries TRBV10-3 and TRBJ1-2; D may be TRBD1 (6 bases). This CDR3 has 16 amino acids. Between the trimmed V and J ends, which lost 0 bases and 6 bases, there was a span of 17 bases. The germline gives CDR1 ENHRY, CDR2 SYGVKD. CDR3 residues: CAISESIGRGVDGYTF. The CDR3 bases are TGTGCCATCAGTGAGTCGATAGGCAGGGGTGTCGATGGCTACACCTTC.

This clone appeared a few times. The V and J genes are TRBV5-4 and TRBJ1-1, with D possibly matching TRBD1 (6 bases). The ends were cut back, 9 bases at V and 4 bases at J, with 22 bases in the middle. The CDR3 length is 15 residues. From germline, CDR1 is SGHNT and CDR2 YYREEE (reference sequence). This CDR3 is CATHQQNRDPTEAFF. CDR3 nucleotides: TGTGCCACACACCAACAAAACAGGGATCCCACTGAAGCTTTCTTT.